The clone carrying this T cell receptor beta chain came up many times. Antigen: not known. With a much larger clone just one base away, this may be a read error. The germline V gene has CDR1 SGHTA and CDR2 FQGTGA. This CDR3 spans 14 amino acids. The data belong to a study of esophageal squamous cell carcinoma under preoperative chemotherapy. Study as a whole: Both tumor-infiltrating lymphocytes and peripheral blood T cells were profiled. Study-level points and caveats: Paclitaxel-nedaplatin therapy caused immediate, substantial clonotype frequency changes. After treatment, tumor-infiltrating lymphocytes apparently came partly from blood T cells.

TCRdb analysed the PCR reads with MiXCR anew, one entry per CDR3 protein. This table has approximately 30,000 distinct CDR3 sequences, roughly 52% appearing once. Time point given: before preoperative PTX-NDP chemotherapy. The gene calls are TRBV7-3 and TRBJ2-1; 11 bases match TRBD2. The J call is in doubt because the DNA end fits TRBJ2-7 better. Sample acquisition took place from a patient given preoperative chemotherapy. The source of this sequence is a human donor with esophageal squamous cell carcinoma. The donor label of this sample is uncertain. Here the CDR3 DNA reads TGTGCCAGCAGCACTAGCGGGAGTTTGAATGAGCAGTACTTC. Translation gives CASSTSGSLNEQYF.